This T cell receptor beta chain was sequenced in a study of T-cell memory formation after mild COVID-19. UMIs and sample barcodes were carried by the TCR alpha and TCR beta cDNA libraries that 5'RACE produced using constant-segment primers. TCRdb reprocessed the 5' RACE reads via MiXCR and lists one record per CDR3 protein. The repertoire holds roughly 450,000 distinct CDR3 sequences, with 18% as singletons. The germline V and J ends were trimmed by 7 bases and 4 bases, with 14 bases remaining between them. Per germline, CDR1 WSHSY and CDR2 SAAADI. The CDR3 length is 15 residues. This chain joins TRBV10-2 and TRBJ2-6, with a possible D match to TRBD2 (6 bases). Sequenced sample: PBMCs or a T cell subset sorted from them (not recorded which). The receptor comes from an adult woman who had mild COVID-19 (a few samples of this study predate the infection). Cell type and time point are not known. CDR3 DNA: TGCGCCAGCACCTATGGAGGGTCCGGGGCCAACGTCCTGACTTTC. Amino acid sequence: CASTYGGSGANVLTF.